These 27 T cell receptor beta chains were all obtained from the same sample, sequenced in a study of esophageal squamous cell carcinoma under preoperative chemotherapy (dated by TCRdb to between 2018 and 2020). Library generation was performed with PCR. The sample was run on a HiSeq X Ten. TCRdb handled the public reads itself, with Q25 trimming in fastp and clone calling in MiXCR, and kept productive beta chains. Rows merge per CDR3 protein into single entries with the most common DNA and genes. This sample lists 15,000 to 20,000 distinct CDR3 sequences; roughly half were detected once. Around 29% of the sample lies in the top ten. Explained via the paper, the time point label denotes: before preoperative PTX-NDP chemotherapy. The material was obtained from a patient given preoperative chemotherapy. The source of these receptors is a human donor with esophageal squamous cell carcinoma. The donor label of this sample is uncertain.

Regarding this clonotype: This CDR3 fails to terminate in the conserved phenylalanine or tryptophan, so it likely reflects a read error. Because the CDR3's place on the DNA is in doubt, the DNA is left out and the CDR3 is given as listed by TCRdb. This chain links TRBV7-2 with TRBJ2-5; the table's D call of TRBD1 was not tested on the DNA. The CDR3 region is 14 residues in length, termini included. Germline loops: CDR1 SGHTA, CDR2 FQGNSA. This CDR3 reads CASSSARGPTSRHS.

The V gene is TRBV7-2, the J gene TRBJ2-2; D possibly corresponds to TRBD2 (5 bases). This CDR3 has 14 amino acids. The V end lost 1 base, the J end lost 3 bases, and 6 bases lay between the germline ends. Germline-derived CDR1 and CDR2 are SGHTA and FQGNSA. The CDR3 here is CASSLELDTGELFF. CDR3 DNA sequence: TGTGCCAGCAGCTTAGAACTAGACACCGGGGAGCTGTTTTTT. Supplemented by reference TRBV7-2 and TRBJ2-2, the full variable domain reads GAGVSQSPSNKVTEKGKDVELRCDPISGHTALYWYRQSLGQGLEFLIYFQGNSAPDKSGLPSDRFSAERTGGSVSTLTIQRTQQEDSAVYLCASSLELDTGELFFGEGSRLTVL.

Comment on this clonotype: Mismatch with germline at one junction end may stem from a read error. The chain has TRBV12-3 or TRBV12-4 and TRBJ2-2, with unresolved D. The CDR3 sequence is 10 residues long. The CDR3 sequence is CASRLGTLYF. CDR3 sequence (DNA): TGTGCCAGCCGCCTCGGTACGCTGTATTTT.

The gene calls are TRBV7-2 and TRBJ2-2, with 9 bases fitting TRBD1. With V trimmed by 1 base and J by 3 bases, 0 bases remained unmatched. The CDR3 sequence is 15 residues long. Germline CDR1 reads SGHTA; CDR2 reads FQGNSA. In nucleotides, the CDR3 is TGTGCCAGCAGCTTAGGACAGGGGGACACCGGGGAGCTGTTTTTT. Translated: CASSLGQGDTGELFF.

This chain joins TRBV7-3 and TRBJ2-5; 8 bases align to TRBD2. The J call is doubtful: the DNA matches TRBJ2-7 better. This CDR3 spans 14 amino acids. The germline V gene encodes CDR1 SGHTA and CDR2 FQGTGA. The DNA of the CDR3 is TGTGCCAGCAGCTTAGGTAGCGGGGCCTACGAGCAGTACTTC. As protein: CASSLGSGAYEQYF.

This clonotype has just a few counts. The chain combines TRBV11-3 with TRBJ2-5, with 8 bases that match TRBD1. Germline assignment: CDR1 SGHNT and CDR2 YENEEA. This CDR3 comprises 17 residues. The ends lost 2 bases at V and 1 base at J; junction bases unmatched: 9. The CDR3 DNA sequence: TGTGCCAGCAGCTTACTCAGGGGGCTACTGATCCAAGAGACCCAGTACTTC. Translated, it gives CASSLLRGLLIQETQYF.

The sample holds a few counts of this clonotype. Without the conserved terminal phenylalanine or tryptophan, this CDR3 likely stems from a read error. CDR3 sequence reads: CASSYSRGGVGQETQYS. CDR3 DNA sequence: TGTGCCAGCAGTTACTCGAGAGGCGGGGTGGGGCAAGAGACCCAGTACTCG. The chain joins TRBV6-5 to TRBJ2-5, with D possibly TRBD2 on 6 matching bases. The germline gives CDR1 MNHEY, CDR2 SVGAGI. V was shortened by 0 bases and J by 2 bases, with 16 bases between the two germline ends. This CDR3 spans 17 amino acids.

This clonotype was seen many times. The CDR3 protein is CASSLDPGFGNEQYF. Here the CDR3 DNA reads TGTGCCAGCAGCTTAGATCCCGGGTTCGGTAACGAGCAGTACTTC. The genes are TRBV7-2 and TRBJ2-5; D remains unclear. The last part of the DNA fits TRBJ2-7 better; the J call may be wrong. The CDR3 spans 15 residues. Looked up from germline, CDR1 is SGHTA and CDR2 is FQGNSA.

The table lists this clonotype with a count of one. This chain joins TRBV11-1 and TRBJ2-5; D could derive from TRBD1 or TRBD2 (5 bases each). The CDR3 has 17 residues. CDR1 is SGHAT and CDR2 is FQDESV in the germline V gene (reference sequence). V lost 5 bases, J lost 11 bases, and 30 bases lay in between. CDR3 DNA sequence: TGTGCCAGCAGCGCCCGGACACGGTCCTCCATGGGGGATGAGCAGTACTTC. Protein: CASSARTRSSMGDEQYF. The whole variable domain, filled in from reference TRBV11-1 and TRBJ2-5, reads EAEVAQSPRYKITEKSQAVAFWCDPISGHATLYWYRQILGQGPELLVQFQDESVVDDSQLPKDRFSAERLKGVDSTLKIQPAELGDSAMYLCASSARTRSSMGDEQYFGPGTRLLVL.

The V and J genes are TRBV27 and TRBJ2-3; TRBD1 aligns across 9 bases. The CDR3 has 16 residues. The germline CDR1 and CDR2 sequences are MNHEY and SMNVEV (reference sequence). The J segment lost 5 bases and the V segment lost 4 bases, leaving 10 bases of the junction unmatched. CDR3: CASSSRGQGWRDTQYF. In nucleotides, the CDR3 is TGTGCCAGCAGTTCCCGTGGACAGGGGTGGCGAGATACGCAGTATTTT.

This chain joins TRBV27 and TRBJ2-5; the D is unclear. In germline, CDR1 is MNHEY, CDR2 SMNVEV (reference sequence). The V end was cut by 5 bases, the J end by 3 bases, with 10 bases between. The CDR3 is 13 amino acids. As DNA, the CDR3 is TGTGCCAGCAGTCCCTACGCAGAAGAGACCCAGTACTTC. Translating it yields CASSPYAEETQYF.

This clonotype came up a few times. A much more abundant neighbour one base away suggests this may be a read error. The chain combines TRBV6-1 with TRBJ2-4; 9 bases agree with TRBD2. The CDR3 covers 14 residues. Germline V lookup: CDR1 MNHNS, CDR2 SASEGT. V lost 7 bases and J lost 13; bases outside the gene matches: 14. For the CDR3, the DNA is TGTGCCAGCACTGGGGCTAGCGGGAACAATGAGCAGTACTTC. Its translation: CASTGASGNNEQYF.

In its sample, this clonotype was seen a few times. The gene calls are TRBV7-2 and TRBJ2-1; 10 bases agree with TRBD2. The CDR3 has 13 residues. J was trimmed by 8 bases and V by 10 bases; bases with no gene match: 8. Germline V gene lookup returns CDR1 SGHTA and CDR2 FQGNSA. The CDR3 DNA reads TGTGCCAACCGAAGGACTAGCGGACATGAGCAGTTCTTC. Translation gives CANRRTSGHEQFF.

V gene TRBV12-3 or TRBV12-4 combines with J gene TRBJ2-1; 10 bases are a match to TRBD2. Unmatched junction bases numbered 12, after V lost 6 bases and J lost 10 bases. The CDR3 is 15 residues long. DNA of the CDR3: TGTGCCAGCAGACCTAGCGGGAGCTTCTCCTACGAGCAGTTCTTC. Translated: CASRPSGSFSYEQFF.

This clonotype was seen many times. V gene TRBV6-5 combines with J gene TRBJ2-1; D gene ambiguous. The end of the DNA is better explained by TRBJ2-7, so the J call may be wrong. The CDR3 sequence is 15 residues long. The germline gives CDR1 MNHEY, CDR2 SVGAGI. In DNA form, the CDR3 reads TGTGCCAGCAGATTCTACTGGAGCTCCTACAATGAGCAGTACTTC. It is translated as CASRFYWSSYNEQYF.

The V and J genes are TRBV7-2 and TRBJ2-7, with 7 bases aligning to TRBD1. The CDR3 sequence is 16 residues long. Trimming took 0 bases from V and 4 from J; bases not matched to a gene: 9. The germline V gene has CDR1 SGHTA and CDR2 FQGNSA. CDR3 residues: CASSLARQGKSYEQYF. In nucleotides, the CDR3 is TGTGCCAGCAGCTTAGCCCGACAGGGTAAGAGTTACGAGCAGTACTTC.

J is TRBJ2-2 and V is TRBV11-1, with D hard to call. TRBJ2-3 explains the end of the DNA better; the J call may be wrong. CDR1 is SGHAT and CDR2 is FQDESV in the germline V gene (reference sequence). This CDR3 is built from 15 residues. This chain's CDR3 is CARSPEAANTEEQYF. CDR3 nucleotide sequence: TGTGCCAGGAGCCCCGAGGCCGCGAACACCGAGGAGCAGTATTTT.

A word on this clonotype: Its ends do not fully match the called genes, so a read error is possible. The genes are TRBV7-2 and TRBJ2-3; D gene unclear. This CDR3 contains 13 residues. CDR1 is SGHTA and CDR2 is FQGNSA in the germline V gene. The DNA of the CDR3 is TGTGCCAGGGGCTTTGGGGTCACAAACACGCAGTACTTT. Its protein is CARGFGVTNTQYF.

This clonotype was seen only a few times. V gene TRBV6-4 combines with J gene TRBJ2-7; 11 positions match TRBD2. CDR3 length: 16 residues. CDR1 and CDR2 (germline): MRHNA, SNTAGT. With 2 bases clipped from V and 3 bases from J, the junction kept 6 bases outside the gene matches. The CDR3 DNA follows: TGTGCCAGCAGTGACCCGACTAGCGGGATAGGCTACGAGCAGTACTTC. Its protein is CASSDPTSGIGYEQYF.

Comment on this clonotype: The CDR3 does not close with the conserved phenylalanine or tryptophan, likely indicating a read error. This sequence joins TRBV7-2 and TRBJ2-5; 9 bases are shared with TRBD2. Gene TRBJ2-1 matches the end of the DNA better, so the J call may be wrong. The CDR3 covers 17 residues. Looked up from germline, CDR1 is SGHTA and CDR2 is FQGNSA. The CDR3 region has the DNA TGTGCCAGCAGCTTAGAGCCCATAGCGGGAGATTTTGGGTCCCAGTTCTTG. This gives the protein CASSLEPIAGDFGSQFL.

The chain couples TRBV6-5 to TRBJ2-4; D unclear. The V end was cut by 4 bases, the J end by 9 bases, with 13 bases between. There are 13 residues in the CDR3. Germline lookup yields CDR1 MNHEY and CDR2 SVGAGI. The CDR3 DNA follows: TGTGCCAGCAGTTTCGACGGCCGAGGCATTCAGTACTTC. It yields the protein CASSFDGRGIQYF.

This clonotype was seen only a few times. The CDR3 DNA reads TGTGCCAGCAGCAGTGTAGGGGGCGGCGAGCAGTACTTC. Residues: CASSSVGGGEQYF. This chain connects TRBV7-2 to TRBJ2-4; TRBD1 aligns across 7 bases. The DNA end favors TRBJ2-7, so the J call may be wrong. This CDR3 has 13 residues. Germline assignment: CDR1 SGHTA and CDR2 FQGNSA.

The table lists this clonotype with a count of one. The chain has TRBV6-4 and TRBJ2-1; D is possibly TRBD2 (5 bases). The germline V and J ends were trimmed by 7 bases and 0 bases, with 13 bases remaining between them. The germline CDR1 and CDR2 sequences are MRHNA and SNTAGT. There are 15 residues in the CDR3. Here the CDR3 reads CASKQAESSYNEQFF. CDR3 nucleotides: TGTGCCAGCAAACAAGCGGAGAGCTCCTACAATGAGCAGTTCTTC.

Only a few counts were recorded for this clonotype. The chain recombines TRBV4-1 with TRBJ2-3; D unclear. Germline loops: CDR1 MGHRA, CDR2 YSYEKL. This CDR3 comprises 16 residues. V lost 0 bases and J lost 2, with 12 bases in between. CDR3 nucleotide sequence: TGCGCCAGCAGCCAAGATTGGGGTGGAGTCACAGATACGCAGTATTTT. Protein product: CASSQDWGGVTDTQYF.

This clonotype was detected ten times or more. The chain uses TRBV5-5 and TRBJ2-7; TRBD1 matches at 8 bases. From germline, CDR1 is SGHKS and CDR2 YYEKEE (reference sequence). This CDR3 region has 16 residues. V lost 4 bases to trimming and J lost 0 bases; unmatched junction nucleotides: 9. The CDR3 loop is CASSTRGGQGSYEQYF. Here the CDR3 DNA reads TGTGCCAGCAGCACGAGGGGAGGACAGGGCTCCTACGAGCAGTACTTC.

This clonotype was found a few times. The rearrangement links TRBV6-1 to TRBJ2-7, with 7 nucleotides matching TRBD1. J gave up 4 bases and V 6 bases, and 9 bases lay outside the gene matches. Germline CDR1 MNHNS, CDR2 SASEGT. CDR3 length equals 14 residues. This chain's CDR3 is CASSPDRRKYEQYF. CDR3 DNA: TGTGCCAGCAGCCCGGACAGGAGAAAATACGAGCAGTACTTC.

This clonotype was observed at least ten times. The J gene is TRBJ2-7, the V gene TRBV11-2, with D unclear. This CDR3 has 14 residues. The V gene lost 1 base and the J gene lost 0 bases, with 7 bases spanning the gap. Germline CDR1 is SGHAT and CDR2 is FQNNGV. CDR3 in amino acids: CASSLGLISYEQYF. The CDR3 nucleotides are TGTGCCAGCAGCTTAGGACTTATCTCCTACGAGCAGTACTTC.